The TCR beta chain described here comes from a study of response to subunit inactivated influenza vaccine. TCRdb re-called the RT-PCR reads through MiXCR, storing one row per CDR3 protein. The data contain over 650,000 distinct CDR3 sequences, roughly 18% of them singletons. General study results and limits: Authors suggested that a seasonal influenza vaccination recruits few new T cells each time.

The CDR3 sequence is 12 residues long. V was pared by 4 bases and J by 6 bases, with 2 bases of the junction left unmatched. Looked up from germline, CDR1 is DFQATT and CDR2 is SNEGSKA (reference sequence). This clonotype has only a few counts. Its target is unknown. This receptor was identified in a man aged 45-65 years who received an inactivated influenza vaccine. The chain carries TRBV20-1 and TRBJ1-5, with TRBD1 identical over 8 bases. The sample consisted of PBMCs from blood, taken around 5 days after vaccination. CDR3 region: CSAKQGGQPQHF. The CDR3 DNA sequence: TGCAGTGCTAAACAGGGGGGTCAGCCCCAGCATTTT.